These T cell receptor beta chains were read from a single sample in a study of CD8+ T cells in alopecia areata. TCRdb's table, derived via immunoSEQ multiplex PCR, lists solely in-frame clones and lacks some. The data show roughly 230,000 clones, around 43% seen once. Sequencing used CD4+ T cells sorted from blood, obtained at approximately week 37, from a patient treated with tofacitinib. These receptors originate from a human donor with alopecia areata. CDR3s include the opening cysteine and the closing phenylalanine or tryptophan. Each record gives: V gene, clone size, J gene, D gene, CDR3 protein, CDR3 DNA. The D gene is left open where the match is weak. Clone size is stated in some rows and not others, as once, few, many or a class when expanded.

TRBV5-1	NA	TRBJ2-3	NA	CASSESTDTQYF	TGCGCCAGCAGCGAGAGCACAGATACGCAGTATTTT
TRBV28	NA	TRBJ2-1	TRBD1	CASSLGQGEFF	TGTGCCAGCAGTTTGGGGCAGGGGGAGTTCTTC
TRBV4-3	NA	TRBJ2-7	NA	CASSQDSGGKQYF	TGCGCCAGCAGCCAAGATTCAGGCGGGAAGCAGTACTTC
TRBV6-5	NA	TRBJ2-1	NA	CASSRGLTNEQFF	TGTGCCAGCAGCCGCGGACTTACCAATGAGCAGTTCTTC
TRBV5-6	few	TRBJ2-7	NA	CASSYQDSAITYEQYF	TGTGCCAGCAGCTACCAAGACAGCGCTATAACCTACGAGCAGTACTTC
TRBV11-2	NA	TRBJ2-5	NA	CASKRTGSQETQYF	TGTGCCAGCAAGCGCACGGGGTCCCAAGAGACCCAGTACTTC
TRBV19	NA	TRBJ2-5	NA	CASSPDRETQYF	TGTGCCAGTAGTCCCGACAGGGAGACCCAGTACTTC
TRBV6-1	NA	TRBJ2-1	NA	CASSEGWASHNEQFF	TGTGCCAGCAGTGAAGGGTGGGCTAGTCACAATGAGCAGTTCTTC
TRBV7-2	few	TRBJ2-5	NA	CASSLSGTYQETQYF	TGTGCCAGCAGCTTATCCGGGACCTACCAAGAGACCCAGTACTTC
TRBV28	NA	TRBJ1-2	TRBD1	CASLGQGKGYTF	TGTGCCAGCTTAGGACAGGGGAAAGGCTACACCTTC
TRBV29-1	NA	TRBJ1-2	TRBD1	CSVVVGQGFGYTF	TGCAGCGTAGTAGTAGGACAGGGTTTTGGCTACACCTTC
TRBV18	NA	TRBJ1-2	TRBD1	CASSAGTGLYGYTF	TGTGCCAGCTCAGCCGGGACAGGGCTCTATGGCTACACCTTC
TRBV5-1	once	TRBJ2-1	NA	CASSLPSDSSYNEQFF	TGCGCCAGCAGCTTGCCTAGCGACAGCTCCTACAATGAGCAGTTCTTC
TRBV6-6	NA	TRBJ2-7	TRBD1	CASRIQGGVGEQYF	TGTGCCAGCAGAATACAGGGGGGTGTAGGCGAGCAGTACTTC
TRBV27	NA	TRBJ1-5	NA	CASSFHGSNQPQHF	TGTGCCAGCAGTTTTCACGGTAGCAATCAGCCCCAGCATTTT
TRBV9	NA	TRBJ2-1	NA	CASSPRAGSPNEQFF	TGTGCCAGCAGCCCCCGGGCAGGGTCGCCCAATGAGCAGTTCTTC
TRBV30	few	TRBJ2-1	NA	CAWGAGTGSYNEQFF	TGTGCCTGGGGGGCAGGGACCGGCTCCTACAATGAGCAGTTCTTC
TRBV29-1	few	TRBJ2-1	NA	CSVEGTRDSYNEQFF	TGCAGCGTTGAAGGCACCCGGGATTCTTACAATGAGCAGTTCTTC
TRBV29-1	NA	TRBJ2-1	TRBD2	CSGQEGLAGAVEQFF	TGCAGCGGCCAAGAGGGACTAGCGGGAGCGGTTGAGCAGTTCTTC
TRBV5-1	NA	TRBJ2-7	TRBD2	CASSFGLAGDYEQYF	TGCGCCAGCAGCTTCGGACTAGCGGGAGACTACGAGCAGTACTTC
TRBV28	few	TRBJ2-4	TRBD2	CASSLAGGLNKNIQYF	TGTGCCAGCAGTCTAGCGGGCGGTTTGAACAAAAACATTCAGTACTTC
TRBV14	NA	TRBJ2-5	NA	CASSQIDRQGTQYF	TGTGCCAGCAGCCAGATTGACAGGCAGGGGACCCAGTACTTC
TRBV30	NA	TRBJ2-2	NA	CAWNPRKPGELFF	TGTGCCTGGAATCCCAGGAAGCCCGGGGAGCTGTTTTTT
TRBV11-1	once	TRBJ2-2	NA	CASSPVRVGELFF	TGTGCCAGCAGCCCGGTCCGTGTCGGGGAGCTGTTTTTT
TRBV30	NA	TRBJ1-4	NA	CAWSSVSDEKLFF	TGTGCCTGGAGTTCCGTCTCGGATGAAAAACTGTTTTTT